This T cell receptor beta chain emerged from a study of cytomegalovirus exposure and HLA in healthy donors. At the level of the study: HLA-typed donors contributed 80 million to 85 million unique TCRs, which were held in an early data release. Most donors, 81% of some 400 genotyped, fell in the Caucasian-associated ancestry cluster. Whole-study results and caveats: A later analysis appeared to link common viral pathogens to several of the most significant clusters. In a later analysis, TCR association rates varied by HLA locus: DRB1 most, HLA-C fewest.

A remark on this clone: Its antigen is unidentified.

Primers for the PCR totalled 60 Vbeta and 13 Jbeta. Measured with immunoSEQ multiplex PCR; TCRdb has only the in-frame clones, and not every one. Found here are under 200,000 clones, approximately 70% of them singletons; the top ten hold 2.5% to 3.5%. Germline values: CDR1 SGHAT, CDR2 FQNNGV. Losses at the gene ends were 5 bases for V and 3 bases for J; bases not matched to a gene: 5. The CDR3 has 15 amino acids. The receptor was isolated from a woman aged 40 to 55 in good health and CMV-seropositive. The V and J genes are TRBV11-2 and TRBJ2-2, with TRBD2 matching over 8 bases. The specimen sequenced was PBMCs. The CDR3 bases are TGTGCCAGCAGCCCCCTGCGGGGGGACACCGGGGAGCTGTTTTTT. This translates into CASSPLRGDTGELFF.